The present TCR beta chain was sequenced within a study of early T cells in non-severe SARS-CoV-2 infection. In the study overall: Unsorted whole-blood RNA was sequenced in bulk, leaving chains unpaired. Study-wide results and limits: CD4 and private specificities were missed by VDJdb matching, which favored anti-spike CD8 responses.

With 5 bases clipped from V and 12 bases from J, the junction kept 10 bases outside the gene matches. The CDR3 spans 14 residues. Germline V gene sequence: CDR1 DFQATT, CDR2 SNEGSKA (reference sequence). This clonotype was counted ten times or more. The antigen remains undetermined. MiXCR, applied by TCRdb to the 5' RACE reads, yields one record per CDR3 protein. Of 60,000 to 70,000 distinct CDR3 sequences listed, about 6% are singletons. The V gene is TRBV20-1, the J gene TRBJ2-1; TRBD2 agrees at 13 bases. The sequence came from an adult who was a healthcare worker with PCR-confirmed SARS-CoV-2 infection or an uninfected control (not recorded which). Sequencing used whole blood, obtained at baseline. The CDR3 nucleotides are TGCAGTGCTTCCCGGACTAGCGGGAGTTCCGGGCAGTTCTTC. Its protein product is CSASRTSGSSGQFF.